These 19 T cell receptor beta chains share one sample of origin, sequenced in a study of CD8 T cells in ankylosing spondylitis. TCRdb processed the 5' RACE reads anew with MiXCR; each CDR3 protein has one entry. This table has 150,000 to 250,000 distinct CDR3 sequences, around 13% appearing once. The source material was blood, either unsorted or a sorted T cell fraction (not recorded which). These receptors were collected from a male donor with ankylosing spondylitis or in good health (not recorded which).

The rearrangement joins TRBV9 to TRBJ2-2; 7 nucleotides line up with TRBD1. Germline CDR1 and CDR2: SGDLS and YYNGEE. The ends lost 4 bases at V and 6 bases at J; junction bases unmatched: 9. This CDR3 region has 15 residues. In DNA, the CDR3 is TGTGCCAGCAGCACCTTTACAGGGGACCCCGGGGAGCTGTTTTTT. It codes for CASSTFTGDPGELFF.

The chain couples TRBV7-9 to TRBJ1-2; D is unclear. CDR1 is SEHNR, CDR2 FQNEAQ, per germline (reference sequence). The ends were cut back, 5 bases at V and 8 bases at J, with 21 bases in the middle. The CDR3 runs to 15 residues. The CDR3 region is CASSPHPSAPLGYTF. In DNA, the CDR3 is TGTGCCAGCAGCCCCCATCCTTCAGCCCCCCTGGGCTACACCTTC.

This clonotype came up a few times. The chain employs TRBV5-1 and TRBJ1-2; D is unresolved. The CDR3 loop spans 14 amino acids. Looked up from germline, CDR1 is SGHRS and CDR2 is YFSETQ. V lost 0 bases to trimming and J lost 4 bases, with 10 bases between them. Here the CDR3 reads CASSLDRTGYGYTF. The CDR3 DNA reads TGCGCCAGCAGCTTGGATCGGACGGGCTATGGCTACACCTTC.

This chain joins TRBV5-1 and TRBJ1-1, with a tentative D call TRBD1 (5 bases). CDR1 is SGHRS, CDR2 YFSETQ, per germline. The CDR3 length is 13 residues. The ends were cut back, 3 bases at V and 7 bases at J, with 13 bases in the middle. CDR3 bases: TGCGCCAGCAGCTATCCAGGGACCCTTGAAGCTTTCTTT. Translation: CASSYPGTLEAFF.

In its sample, this clonotype was seen a few times. This sequence joins TRBV13 and TRBJ2-1, with D perhaps matching TRBD1 (6 bases). V was cut by 4 bases and J by 3 bases, with 13 bases left in between. The CDR3 sequence is 15 residues long. Germline V lookup: CDR1 PRHDT, CDR2 FYEKMQ (reference sequence). The CDR3 sequence: CASSSDRQNYNEQFF. CDR3 bases: TGTGCCAGCAGCTCCGACAGGCAGAACTACAATGAGCAGTTCTTC. Filled out from reference TRBV13 and TRBJ2-1, the complete variable domain reads AAGVIQSPRHLIKEKRETATLKCYPIPRHDTVYWYQQGPGQDPQFLISFYEKMQSDKGSIPDRFSAQQFSDYHSELNMSSLELGDSALYFCASSSDRQNYNEQFFGPGTRLTVL.

The chain has TRBV7-2 and TRBJ2-3, with D possibly TRBD2 on 5 matching bases. Looked up from germline, CDR1 is SGHTA and CDR2 is FQGNSA. Trimming removed 2 bases at V and 0 bases at J, with 9 bases between. The CDR3 is made up of 15 amino acids. The chain's CDR3 is CASSLRTASTDTQYF. CDR3 nucleotides: TGTGCCAGCAGCTTAAGGACTGCTAGCACAGATACGCAGTATTTT. Drawing the rest from reference TRBV7-2 and TRBJ2-3, the complete variable domain is GAGVSQSPSNKVTEKGKDVELRCDPISGHTALYWYRQSLGQGLEFLIYFQGNSAPDKSGLPSDRFSAERTGGSVSTLTIQRTQQEDSAVYLCASSLRTASTDTQYFGPGTRLTVL.

The chain carries TRBV21-1 and TRBJ1-5; the table's TRBD1 call for D was not verified on the DNA. TRBV21-1 has pseudogene status. This CDR3 is 14 amino acids long. CDR3: CAIESGGAVQPQHF. For the CDR3, the DNA is TGTGCCATCGAATCAGGCGGGGCAGTTCAGCCCCAGCATTTT.

In this sample, this clonotype turned up a few times. This sequence joins TRBV4-1 and TRBJ1-1, with 7 bases lining up with TRBD1. Germline V gene sequence: CDR1 MGHRA, CDR2 YSYEKL. V lost 6 bases, J lost 5 bases, and 9 bases stayed unmatched. The CDR3 extends over 14 amino acids. The CDR3: CASRATGLATEAFF. DNA of the CDR3: TGCGCCAGCAGGGCGACAGGGCTGGCGACTGAAGCTTTCTTT.

The chain links TRBV7-9 to TRBJ2-7, with a possible D match to TRBD2 (6 bases). V lost 2 bases and J 5 bases, leaving 22 bases between the germline ends. This CDR3 contains 17 residues. CDR1 SEHNR and CDR2 FQNEAQ come from the germline V gene (reference sequence). CDR3 coding DNA: TGTGCCAGCAGCTTAATCCGGGCGGGGAGCAGCTTAGACGAGCAGTACTTC. It is translated as CASSLIRAGSSLDEQYF.

A few counts support this clonotype. The genes are TRBV4-1 and TRBJ1-1; tentatively, D is TRBD1 (6 bases). Trimming stripped 0 bases from V and 10 bases from J, with 18 bases between. CDR1 and CDR2 (germline): MGHRA, YSYEKL. CDR3 length equals 15 residues. DNA of the CDR3: TGCGCCAGCAGCCAAGATGGCCGGGGGCCCCCGGGAGCTTTCTTT. It encodes CASSQDGRGPPGAFF.

This clonotype was picked up many times. The rearrangement links TRBV12-3 or TRBV12-4 to TRBJ1-1; weak D call: TRBD1 (6 bases). Trimming took off 3 bases at V and 3 bases at J, with 8 bases between the two ends. CDR3 length: 13 residues. Here the CDR3 reads CASSFRGHTEAFF. The CDR3 nucleotides read TGTGCCAGCAGTTTCCGGGGGCACACTGAAGCTTTCTTT.

The table lists this clonotype with many counts. The V and J genes are TRBV7-8 and TRBJ1-3; D is undetermined. V lost 1 base and J 0 bases, leaving 7 bases between the germline ends. Germline lookup yields CDR1 SGHVS and CDR2 FQNEAQ. The CDR3 has 15 amino acids. CDR3 loop: CASSLGASSGNTIYF. CDR3 coding DNA: TGTGCCAGCAGCTTAGGGGCCAGCTCTGGAAACACCATATATTTT.

This clonotype has just a few counts. The chain couples TRBV15 to TRBJ2-1; a weak D match, TRBD2 (6 bases). The CDR3 is made up of 15 amino acids. Germline assignment: CDR1 LNHNV and CDR2 YYDKDF (reference sequence). V lost 1 base and J lost 0, with 7 bases in between. CDR3 sequence reads: CATSRGRDSYNEQFF. CDR3 nucleotide sequence: TGTGCCACCAGCAGAGGGCGGGACTCCTACAATGAGCAGTTCTTC.

This clonotype was observed a few times. The V call is TRBV9, the J call TRBJ2-7; TRBD2 agrees at 14 bases. The ends lost 3 bases at V and 4 bases at J; junction bases unmatched: 3. The CDR3 has 15 amino acids. The germline CDR1 and CDR2 sequences are SGDLS and YYNGEE. CDR3 nucleotide sequence: TGTGCCAGCAGCGCCGGGACTAGCGGGGGTTACGAGCAGTACTTC. Translation: CASSAGTSGGYEQYF.

This clonotype has at least ten counts. The chain has TRBV5-1 and TRBJ2-3; TRBD2 agrees at 9 bases. The germline V gene encodes CDR1 SGHRS and CDR2 YFSETQ. V was pared by 0 bases and J by 4 bases, with 6 bases of the junction left unmatched. CDR3 length equals 16 residues. CDR3 nucleotides: TGCGCCAGCAGCTTGGAGGTAGCGGGAGTCGCAGATACGCAGTATTTT. This sequence encodes CASSLEVAGVADTQYF. Full variable domain (outside the CDR3, taken from reference TRBV5-1 and TRBJ2-3): KAGVTQTPRYLIKTRGQQVTLSCSPISGHRSVSWYQQTPGQGLQFLFEYFSETQRNKGNFPGRFSGRQFSNSRSEMNVSTLELGDSALYLCASSLEVAGVADTQYFGPGTRLTVL.

The chain employs TRBV29-1 and TRBJ2-1; D unclear. CDR3 length: 14 amino acids. V was shortened by 3 bases and J by 4 bases, with 13 bases between the two germline ends. The germline V gene encodes CDR1 SQVTM and CDR2 ANQGSEA. CDR3 sequence reads: CSVERPPRYNEQFF. Here the CDR3 DNA reads TGCAGCGTTGAGCGACCCCCGCGATACAATGAGCAGTTCTTC.

This clonotype was detected ten times or more. The CDR3 is CASSQGSGGEAPYEQYF. The CDR3 nucleotides are TGCGCCAGCAGCCAAGGCTCGGGCGGAGAAGCCCCCTACGAGCAGTACTTC. The J gene is TRBJ2-7, the V gene TRBV4-1; D remains unclear. V was clipped by 1 base and J by 2 bases, with 18 bases between them. This CDR3 comprises 17 residues. Germline V gives CDR1 MGHRA, CDR2 YSYEKL.

The chain carries TRBV28 and TRBJ2-7, with 9 bases fitting TRBD1. This CDR3 is 15 amino acids long. The germline V gene encodes CDR1 MDHEN and CDR2 SYDVKM. J gave up 2 bases and V 8 bases, and 10 bases lay outside the gene matches. CDR3 sequence: CASHTFGTGTYEQYF. The CDR3 DNA follows: TGTGCCAGCCATACATTTGGGACAGGGACCTACGAGCAGTACTTC.

This clonotype was counted only a few times. The rearrangement uses TRBV24-1 and TRBJ2-3, with TRBD2 as a possible D gene (6 bases). V shed 9 bases and J shed 0 bases, with 12 bases lying between them. This CDR3 comprises 14 residues. CDR1 and CDR2 from the germline V gene are KGHDR and SFDVKD. The CDR3 protein is CATGSGASTDTQYF. DNA of the CDR3: TGTGCCACCGGTAGCGGTGCTAGCACAGATACGCAGTATTTT.